This T cell receptor beta chain was identified during a study of T cells in Graves' hyperthyroidism and ophthalmopathy. The CDR3 length is 13 residues. Per germline, CDR1 KGHSH and CDR2 LQKENI. Trimming took off 2 bases at V and 7 bases at J, with 11 bases between the two ends. Amplified TCR beta CDR3 regions derived from RNA transcripts. HTBI primers were used for first-round RT-PCR of the TCR CDR3. TCRdb re-derived calls from the multiplex PCR reads in MiXCR, one entry per CDR3 protein. The repertoire holds some 510,000 distinct CDR3 sequences, with less than 25% as singletons. Points from the study as a whole: Ophthalmopathy cases were set apart from stable hyperthyroidism by a 13 V-J model. A median approximately 6.5 months before onset, the model predicted ophthalmopathy. Blood also held most thyroid clonotypes expanded beyond 0.001.

In the case of this clonotype: Its matching antigen is unknown.

These patients, aged 18 to 65, had recently diagnosed hyperthyroidism lasting under 2 months. The clonotype originates from a man aged 18 to 29 with Graves' hyperthyroidism. Specimen: blood. This chain connects TRBV18 to TRBJ1-1; a weak D match, TRBD1 (5 bases). CDR3 DNA: TGTGCCAGCTCACCAATGGGGGAAGATGAAGCTTTCTTT. Amino acids: CASSPMGEDEAFF. The full variable domain, completed using reference TRBV18 and TRBJ1-1, is NAGVMQNPRHLVRRRGQEARLRCSPMKGHSHVYWYRQLPEEGLKFMVYLQKENIIDESGMPKERFSAEFPKEGPSILRIQQVVRGDSAAYFCASSPMGEDEAFFGQGTRLTVV.